These T cell receptor beta chains were read from a single sample in a study of blood T cell repertoires in COVID-19. Profiled with immunoSEQ multiplex PCR; TCRdb holds only in-frame clones, not every one. The data hold 130,000 or so clones, with more than 75% observed a single time. The specimen sequenced was peripheral blood. The receptor set was obtained from a man between 65 and 85 years old with active COVID-19. The CDR3 runs from the conserved cysteine through the conserved F or W.

V gene,J gene,CDR3 protein
TRBV5-1,TRBJ2-7,CASSLGQGVQSREQYF
TRBV27,TRBJ2-5,CASRGGGRETQYF
TRBV6-6,TRBJ2-5,CASSYSPGQETQYF
TRBV7-2,TRBJ2-3,CASSLDWTAGVGSTDTQYF
TRBV18,TRBJ1-5,CASSPGTVQQPQHF
TRBV28,TRBJ1-4,CASSNRGSRNEKLFF
TRBV28,TRBJ2-7,CASSRAGAYEQYF
TRBV19,TRBJ1-1,CASSIDGGVPNTEAFF
TRBV28,TRBJ1-2,CASSFAAGNAGYTF
TRBV6-2/TRBV6-3,TRBJ1-4,CASSPGVGANEKLFF
TRBV3-1/TRBV3-2,TRBJ2-7,CASSQAGASYEQYF
TRBV5-1,TRBJ2-7,CASSLGGTGETYEQYF
TRBV27,TRBJ2-7,CASSSRAVMGYEQYF
TRBV2,TRBJ2-7,CASRRGQSSYEQYF
TRBV7-2,TRBJ1-6,CAGAQKWGDSPLHF
TRBV6-5,TRBJ1-2,CASFPGTVLYGYTF
TRBV2,TRBJ2-7,CASSSKSTYEQYF
TRBV5-1,TRBJ1-1,CASSSQGSEAFF
TRBV15,TRBJ2-1,CATSRGGGQVRRPYNEQFF
TRBV19,TRBJ1-2,CASSFSGVPNYGYTF
TRBV6-2/TRBV6-3,TRBJ2-7,CASSYVDAGGVQYF
TRBV5-6,TRBJ2-6,CASSSQGTGANVLTF
TRBV2,TRBJ1-6,CASRGDVRSPLHF
TRBV11-3,TRBJ2-1,CASSPTSGRNNEQFF
TRBV6-6,TRBJ1-5,CASSFTTGVVQPQHF
TRBV25-1,TRBJ2-3,CASSEFAGGPHTDTQYF
TRBV11-2,TRBJ2-5,CASSLWGSGEKETQYF
TRBV19,TRBJ1-4,CASSIGTGGNEKLFF
TRBV10-2,TRBJ1-2,CASSESAGIGYTF
TRBV28,TRBJ2-7,CASNGVHEQYF
TRBV5-1,TRBJ2-3,CASSLVDRAVPSTDTQYF
TRBV6-5,TRBJ2-7,CASILGRNYEQYF
TRBV5-1,TRBJ1-1,CASSLEAGNTEAFF
TRBV13,TRBJ2-1,CASSSGLAGRIYNEQFF
TRBV7-2,TRBJ2-3,CASSDGAGSHTQYF
TRBV11-2,TRBJ2-7,CASSSLYEQYF
TRBV6-4,TRBJ2-1,CASSDRGGRGSYNEQFF
TRBV19,TRBJ2-2,CASRQGGNTGELFF
TRBV6-6,TRBJ1-4,CASISDRLAEKLFF
TRBV18,TRBJ2-1,CASSPWSGVGSYNEQFF
TRBV28,TRBJ2-7,CASTHLPGLAGGSSYEQYF
TRBV7-9,TRBJ2-7,CASSLDPPGQTGEQYF